Listed here are 6 T cell receptor beta chains from one sample, sequenced in a study of blood T cell repertoires in COVID-19. Sequenced by immunoSEQ multiplex PCR; TCRdb stores in-frame clones only, minus some. The sample lists about 270,000 clones; roughly 85% were seen once. The sequenced material came from peripheral blood. These receptors came from a woman aged 50 to 60 who had recovered from COVID-19.

There are a few counts of this clone. The chain combines TRBV4-2 with TRBJ2-3; 13 bases agree with TRBD2. The CDR3 spans 18 residues. Germline V lookup: CDR1 LGHNA, CDR2 YNFKEQ. With V trimmed by 4 bases and J by 4 bases, 11 bases remained unmatched. CDR3 sequence reads: CASSLGTSGTFEPDTQYF. For the CDR3, the DNA is TGTGCCAGCAGCCTAGGGACTAGCGGGACGTTTGAACCAGATACGCAGTATTTT.

The rearrangement links TRBV9 to TRBJ2-3, with TRBD2 matching over 11 bases. The J segment lost 5 bases and the V segment lost 6 bases, leaving 11 bases of the junction unmatched. The germline V gene encodes CDR1 SGDLS and CDR2 YYNGEE. This CDR3 has 16 amino acids. The CDR3 sequence: CASNGDSGGAGDTQYF. In DNA, the CDR3 is TGTGCCAGCAACGGAGATAGCGGGGGGGCGGGAGATACGCAGTATTTT.

The rearrangement joins TRBV5-4 to TRBJ2-3, with TRBD2 matching over 8 bases. The CDR3 runs to 16 residues. Per germline, CDR1 SGHNT and CDR2 YYREEE (reference sequence). The junction had 9 bases not matched to a gene; V was cut back by 2 bases and J by 4 bases. The CDR3 DNA follows: TGTGCCAGCAGCTTATACCGGGGGGGCGGCGCAGATACGCAGTATTTT. It specifies CASSLYRGGGADTQYF. Filled out from reference TRBV5-4 and TRBJ2-3, the complete variable domain reads ETGVTQSPTHLIKTRGQQVTLRCSSQSGHNTVSWYQQALGQGPQFIFQYYREEENGRGNFPPRFSGLQFPNYSSELNVNALELDDSALYLCASSLYRGGGADTQYFGPGTRLTVL.

The chain combines TRBV27 with TRBJ2-3, with D possibly matching TRBD2 (6 bases). CDR1 MNHEY and CDR2 SMNVEV come from the germline V gene (reference sequence). The CDR3 has 14 residues. Between the trimmed V and J ends, which lost 6 bases and 2 bases, there was a span of 12 bases. CDR3: CASSPGGDTDTQYF. Written as DNA, the CDR3 is TGTGCCAGCAGCCCTGGAGGGGACACAGATACGCAGTATTTT.

The chain combines TRBV6-5 with TRBJ1-1; 8 nucleotides match TRBD1. Trimming cost V 5 bases and J 5 bases; bases outside gene matches: 10. The germline gives CDR1 MNHEY, CDR2 SVGAGI. CDR3 length: 15 amino acids. The CDR3 sequence: CASSHRRDRRTEAFF. The CDR3 coding sequence is TGTGCCAGCAGTCACCGCCGGGACAGGCGGACTGAAGCTTTCTTT.

The gene calls are TRBV11-2 and TRBJ2-7; D gene uncertain. Germline values: CDR1 SGHAT, CDR2 FQNNGV. There are 14 residues in the CDR3. V lost 3 bases to trimming and J lost 3 bases, with 12 bases between them. The CDR3 bases are TGTGCCAGCAGCTTTGCTGGAGCCGACTACGAGCAGTACTTC. This codes for CASSFAGADYEQYF.